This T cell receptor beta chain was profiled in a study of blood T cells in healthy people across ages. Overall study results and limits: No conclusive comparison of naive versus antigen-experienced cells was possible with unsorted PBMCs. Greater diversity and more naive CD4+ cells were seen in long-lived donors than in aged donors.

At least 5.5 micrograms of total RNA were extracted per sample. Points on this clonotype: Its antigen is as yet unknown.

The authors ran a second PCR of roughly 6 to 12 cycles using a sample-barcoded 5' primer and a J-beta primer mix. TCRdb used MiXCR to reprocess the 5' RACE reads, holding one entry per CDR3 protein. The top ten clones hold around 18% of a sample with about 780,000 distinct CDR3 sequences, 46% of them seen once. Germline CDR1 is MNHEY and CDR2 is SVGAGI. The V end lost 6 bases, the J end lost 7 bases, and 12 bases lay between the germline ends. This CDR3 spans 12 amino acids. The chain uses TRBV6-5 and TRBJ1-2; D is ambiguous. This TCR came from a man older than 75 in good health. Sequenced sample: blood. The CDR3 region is CASRQTSGGYTF. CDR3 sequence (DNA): TGTGCCAGCAGACAAACATCGGGTGGCTACACCTTC.